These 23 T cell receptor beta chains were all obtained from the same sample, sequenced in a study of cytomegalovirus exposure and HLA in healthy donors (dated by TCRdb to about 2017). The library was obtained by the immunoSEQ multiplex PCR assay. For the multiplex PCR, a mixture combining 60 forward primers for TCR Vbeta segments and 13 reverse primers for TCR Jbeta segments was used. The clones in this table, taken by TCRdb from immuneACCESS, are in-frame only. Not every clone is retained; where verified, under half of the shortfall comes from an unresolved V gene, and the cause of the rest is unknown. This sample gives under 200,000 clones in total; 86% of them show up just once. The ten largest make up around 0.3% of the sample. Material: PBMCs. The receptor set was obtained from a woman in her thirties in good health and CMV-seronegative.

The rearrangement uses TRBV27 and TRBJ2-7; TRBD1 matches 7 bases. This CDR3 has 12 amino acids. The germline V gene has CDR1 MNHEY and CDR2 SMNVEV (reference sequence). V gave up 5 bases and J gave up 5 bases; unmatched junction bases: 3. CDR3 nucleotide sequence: TGTGCCAGCAGTCCGCAGGGGGACGAGCAGTACTTC. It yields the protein CASSPQGDEQYF.

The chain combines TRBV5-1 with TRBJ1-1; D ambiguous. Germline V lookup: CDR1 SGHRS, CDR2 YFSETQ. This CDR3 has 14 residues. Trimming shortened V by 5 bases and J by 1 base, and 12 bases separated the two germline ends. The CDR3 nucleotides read TGCGCCAGCAGAGAACGGGGTGAGAACACTGAAGCTTTCTTT. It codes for CASRERGENTEAFF. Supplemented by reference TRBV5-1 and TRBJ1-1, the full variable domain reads KAGVTQTPRYLIKTRGQQVTLSCSPISGHRSVSWYQQTPGQGLQFLFEYFSETQRNKGNFPGRFSGRQFSNSRSEMNVSTLELGDSALYLCASRERGENTEAFFGQGTRLTVV.

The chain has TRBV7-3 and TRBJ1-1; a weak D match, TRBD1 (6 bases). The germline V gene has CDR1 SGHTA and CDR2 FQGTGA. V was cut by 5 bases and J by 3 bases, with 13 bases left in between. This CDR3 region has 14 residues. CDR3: CASSASGQDTEAFF. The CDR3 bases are TGTGCCAGCAGCGCCTCGGGACAAGACACTGAAGCTTTCTTT.

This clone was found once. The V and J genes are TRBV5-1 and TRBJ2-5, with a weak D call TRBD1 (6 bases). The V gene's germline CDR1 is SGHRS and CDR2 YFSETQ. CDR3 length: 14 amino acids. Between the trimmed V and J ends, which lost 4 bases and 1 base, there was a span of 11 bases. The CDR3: CASSVGQPQETQYF. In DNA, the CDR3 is TGCGCCAGCAGCGTTGGACAGCCCCAAGAGACCCAGTACTTC.

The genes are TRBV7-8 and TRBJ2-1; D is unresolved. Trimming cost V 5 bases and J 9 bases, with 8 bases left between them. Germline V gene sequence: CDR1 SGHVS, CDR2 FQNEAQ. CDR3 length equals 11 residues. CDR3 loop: CASSPDTEQFF. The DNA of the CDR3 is TGTGCCAGCAGCCCTGACACTGAGCAGTTCTTC.

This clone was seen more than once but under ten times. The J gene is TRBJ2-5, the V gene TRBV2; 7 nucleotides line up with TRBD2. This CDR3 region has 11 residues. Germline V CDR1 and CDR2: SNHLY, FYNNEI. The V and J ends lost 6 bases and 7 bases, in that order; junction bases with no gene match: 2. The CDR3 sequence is CASRGGVTQYF. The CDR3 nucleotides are TGTGCCAGCAGGGGGGGGGTGACCCAGTACTTC.

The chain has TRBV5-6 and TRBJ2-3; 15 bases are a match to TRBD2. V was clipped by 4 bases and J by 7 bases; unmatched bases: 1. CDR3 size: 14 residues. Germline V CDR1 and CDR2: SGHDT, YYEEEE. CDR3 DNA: TGTGCCAGCAGCGGACTAGCGGGAGGGTATACGCAGTATTTT. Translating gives CASSGLAGGYTQYF. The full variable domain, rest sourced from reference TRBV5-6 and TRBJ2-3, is DAGVTQSPTHLIKTRGQQVTLRCSPKSGHDTVSWYQQALGQGPQFIFQYYEEEERQRGNFPDRFSGHQFPNYSSELNVNALLLGDSALYLCASSGLAGGYTQYFGPGTRLTVL.

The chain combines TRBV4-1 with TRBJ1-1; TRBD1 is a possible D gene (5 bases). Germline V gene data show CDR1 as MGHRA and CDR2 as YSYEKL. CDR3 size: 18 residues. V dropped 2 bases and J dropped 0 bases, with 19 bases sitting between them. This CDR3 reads CASSQRSPATALNTEAFF. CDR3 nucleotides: TGCGCCAGCAGCCAACGGTCCCCGGCGACAGCGTTGAACACTGAAGCTTTCTTT.

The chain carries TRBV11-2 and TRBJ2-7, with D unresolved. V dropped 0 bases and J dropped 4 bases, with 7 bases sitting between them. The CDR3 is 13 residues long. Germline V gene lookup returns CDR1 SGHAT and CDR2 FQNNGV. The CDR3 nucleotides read TGTGCCAGCAGCTTAGATAACGGGTACGAGCAGTACTTC. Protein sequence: CASSLDNGYEQYF.

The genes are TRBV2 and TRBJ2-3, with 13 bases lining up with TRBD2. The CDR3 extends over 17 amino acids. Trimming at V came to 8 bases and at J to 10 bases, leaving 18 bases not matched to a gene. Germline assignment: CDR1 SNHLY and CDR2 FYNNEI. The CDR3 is CASSQGLAGLTWSAQYF. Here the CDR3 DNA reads TGTGCCAGCTCCCAGGGACTAGCGGGACTTACTTGGTCGGCGCAGTATTTT.

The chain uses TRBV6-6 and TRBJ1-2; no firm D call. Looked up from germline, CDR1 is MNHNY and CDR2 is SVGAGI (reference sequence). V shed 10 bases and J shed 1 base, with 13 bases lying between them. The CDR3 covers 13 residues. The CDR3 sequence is CANTEAFNYGYTF. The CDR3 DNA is TGTGCCAACACAGAAGCCTTTAACTATGGCTACACCTTC.

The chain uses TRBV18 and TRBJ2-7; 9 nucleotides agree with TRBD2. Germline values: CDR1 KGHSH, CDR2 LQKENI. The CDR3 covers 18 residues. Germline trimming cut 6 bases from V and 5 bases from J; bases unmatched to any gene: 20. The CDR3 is CASSPTGGVSGSPHEQYF. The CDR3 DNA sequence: TGTGCCAGCTCTCCAACCGGAGGGGTTAGCGGGAGTCCCCACGAGCAGTACTTC.

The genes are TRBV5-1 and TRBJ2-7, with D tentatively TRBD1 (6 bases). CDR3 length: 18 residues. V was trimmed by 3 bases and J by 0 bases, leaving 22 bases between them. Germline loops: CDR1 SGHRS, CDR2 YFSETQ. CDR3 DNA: TGCGCCAGCAGCTGGGACATCCCCCGGGGCCTTAGCTCCTACGAGCAGTACTTC. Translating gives CASSWDIPRGLSSYEQYF.

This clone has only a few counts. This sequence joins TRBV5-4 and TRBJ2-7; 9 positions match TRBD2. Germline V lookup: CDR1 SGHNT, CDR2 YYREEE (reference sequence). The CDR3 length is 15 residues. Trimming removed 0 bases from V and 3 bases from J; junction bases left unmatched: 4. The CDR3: CASSLARAGGYEQYF. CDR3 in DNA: TGTGCCAGCAGCTTGGCCAGAGCGGGAGGCTACGAGCAGTACTTC.

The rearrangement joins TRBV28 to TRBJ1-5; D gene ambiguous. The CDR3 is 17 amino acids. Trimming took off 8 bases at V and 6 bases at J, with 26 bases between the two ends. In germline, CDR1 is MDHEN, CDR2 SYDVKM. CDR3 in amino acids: CASSPDLRVHYGQPQHF. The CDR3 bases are TGTGCCAGCTCTCCCGATTTGAGGGTACATTATGGTCAGCCCCAGCATTTT.

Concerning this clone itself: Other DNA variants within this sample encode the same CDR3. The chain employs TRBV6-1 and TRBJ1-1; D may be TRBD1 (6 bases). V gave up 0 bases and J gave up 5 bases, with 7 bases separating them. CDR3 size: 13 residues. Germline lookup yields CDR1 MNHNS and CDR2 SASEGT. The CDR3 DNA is TGTGCCAGCAGTGAAGCGAGGGGGACTGAAGCTTTCTTT. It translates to CASSEARGTEAFF.

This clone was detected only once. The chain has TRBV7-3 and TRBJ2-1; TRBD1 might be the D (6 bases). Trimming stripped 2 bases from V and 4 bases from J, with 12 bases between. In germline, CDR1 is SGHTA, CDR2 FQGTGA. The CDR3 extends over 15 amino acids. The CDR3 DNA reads TGTGCCAGCAGCTTACTGGGGGCGGGTTACAATGAGCAGTTCTTC. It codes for CASSLLGAGYNEQFF.

The chain's CDR3 is CASSQVTSGVTGELFF. For the CDR3, the DNA is TGTGCCAGCAGCCAAGTCACTAGCGGGGTCACCGGGGAGCTGTTTTTT. The V and J genes are TRBV4-2 and TRBJ2-2; 10 nucleotides align to TRBD2. The CDR3 covers 16 residues. Germline V CDR1 and CDR2: LGHNA, YNFKEQ. The V segment lost 1 base and the J segment 4 bases; nucleotides outside the gene matches: 3.

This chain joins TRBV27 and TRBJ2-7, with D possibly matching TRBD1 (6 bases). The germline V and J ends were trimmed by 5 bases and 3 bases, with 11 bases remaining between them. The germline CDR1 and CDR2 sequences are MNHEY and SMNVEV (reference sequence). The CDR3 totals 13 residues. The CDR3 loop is CASSPQGYYEQYF. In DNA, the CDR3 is TGTGCCAGCAGTCCACAGGGATACTACGAGCAGTACTTC.

CDR3 in amino acids: CATSGQGMSYNEQFF. The CDR3 DNA is TGTGCCACCTCGGGGCAGGGGATGTCCTACAATGAGCAGTTCTTC. The chain joins TRBV6-1 to TRBJ2-1, with TRBD1 as a possible D gene (6 bases). This CDR3 has 15 amino acids. Germline V CDR1 and CDR2: MNHNS, SASEGT. The V gene lost 10 bases and the J gene lost 1 base, with 17 bases spanning the gap.

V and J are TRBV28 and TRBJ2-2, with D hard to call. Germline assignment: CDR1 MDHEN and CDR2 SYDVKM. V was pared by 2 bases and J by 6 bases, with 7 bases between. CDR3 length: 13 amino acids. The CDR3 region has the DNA TGTGCCAGCAGTTTAGGAGAGGCCGGGGAGCTGTTTTTT. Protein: CASSLGEAGELFF.

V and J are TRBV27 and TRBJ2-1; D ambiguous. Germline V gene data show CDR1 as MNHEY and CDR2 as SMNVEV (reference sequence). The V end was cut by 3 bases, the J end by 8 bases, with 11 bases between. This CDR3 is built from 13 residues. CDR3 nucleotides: TGTGCCAGCAGTTTTCTAGGAGTAGATGAGCAGTTCTTC. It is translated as CASSFLGVDEQFF.

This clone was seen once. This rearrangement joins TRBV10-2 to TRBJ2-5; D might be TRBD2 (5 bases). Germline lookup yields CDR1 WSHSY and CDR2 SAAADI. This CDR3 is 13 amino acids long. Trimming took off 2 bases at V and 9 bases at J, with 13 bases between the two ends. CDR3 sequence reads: CASSEVSTEAQYF. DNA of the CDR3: TGCGCCAGCAGTGAGGTCAGCACGGAGGCCCAGTACTTC.